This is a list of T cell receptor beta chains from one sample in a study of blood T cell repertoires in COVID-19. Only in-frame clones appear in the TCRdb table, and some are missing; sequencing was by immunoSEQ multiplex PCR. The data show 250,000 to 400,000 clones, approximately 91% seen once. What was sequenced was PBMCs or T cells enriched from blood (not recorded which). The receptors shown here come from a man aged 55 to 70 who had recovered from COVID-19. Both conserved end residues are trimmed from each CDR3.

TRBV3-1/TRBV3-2 ASSSTGKGF
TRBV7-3 ASSRESVTAGNEQF
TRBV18 ASSPPSVNTEAF
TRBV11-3 ASSLGGTGAGELF
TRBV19 ASTPIRDASNQPQH
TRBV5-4 ASSPRLANKGGNTGELF
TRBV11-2 ASSSRTVTYEQY
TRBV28 ASSPPTGGFYNSPLH
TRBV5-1 ASSRQPRDTEAF
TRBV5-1 ASSLTGFGYT
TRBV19 ASSIGRYSNQPQH
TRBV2 ASSVQGLGQPQH
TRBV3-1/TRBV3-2 ASSLPGTYGTGELF
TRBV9 ASSVGHGEGDTQY
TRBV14 ASSQEAGTGELF
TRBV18 ASSPWDSMAYNEQF
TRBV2 ASRPQGNNSPLH
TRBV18 ASSPGLTVSYEQY
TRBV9 ASSAGIQETQY
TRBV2 ASSASSKRGEQY
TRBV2 ASRAGTGEYEQY
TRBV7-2 ASSPTTGGQPQH
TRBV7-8 ASSLVDFRDRALYGYT
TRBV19 ASSIPDRPSYEQY
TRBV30 AWSASPPGQANEKLF
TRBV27 ASREAGQNSYEQY
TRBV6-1 ASSARLAGDSYEQY
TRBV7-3 ASSPMGGYNSPLH
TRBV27 ASSLYGNTQY
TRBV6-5 ASSYGERGDSPLH
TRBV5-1 ASSPVLGRGEKLF
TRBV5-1 ASSLRTGGSNTIY
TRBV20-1 SASSGRGYNEQF